This is a list of T cell receptor beta chains from one sample in a study of blood T cell repertoires in COVID-19. Here immunoSEQ multiplex PCR was the method, and the copy in TCRdb shows in-frame clones only, minus some. Here the sample spans around 60,000 clones, approximately 80% being singletons. Sequencing was performed on peripheral blood. Receptors were obtained from a woman aged 60 to 75 with acute or convalescent COVID-19. Both conserved end residues are part of each CDR3. D genes are given only for firm matches. Clone size is given for some rows only: seen once, a few or many times, or a class if the clone is expanded.

CASSTGQGSYNEQFF,TGTGCCAGCAGCACGGGACAGGGGTCCTACAATGAGCAGTTCTTC,-,TRBJ2-1,TRBD1,TRBV5-4
CASSSKTGNTEAFF,TGCGCCAGCAGCTCGAAGACAGGGAACACTGAAGCTTTCTTT,once,TRBJ1-1,-,TRBV5-1
CASSVRGGVNEKLFF,TGTGCCAGCAGCGTACGTGGGGGCGTAAATGAAAAACTGTTTTTT,-,TRBJ1-4,-,TRBV3-1/TRBV3-2
CASSLGLAGANTPYEQYF,TGCGCCAGCAGCCTGGGACTAGCGGGGGCCAACACCCCTTACGAGCAGTACTTC,few,TRBJ2-7,TRBD2,TRBV5-1
CASSLGLGALRDQPQHF,TGTGCCAGCAGCTTAGGTCTGGGGGCCCTGCGGGATCAGCCCCAGCATTTT,-,TRBJ1-5,-,TRBV7-9
CASSFQDILTNEQFF,TGTGCCAGCAGCTTTCAGGACATACTCACCAATGAGCAGTTCTTC,-,TRBJ2-1,-,TRBV5-5
CASSTQEVGELFF,TGTGCCAGCAGTACCCAGGAGGTCGGGGAGCTGTTTTTT,-,TRBJ2-2,-,TRBV12-3/TRBV12-4
CASSEDGRGNTEAFF,TGTGCCAGCAGTGAAGATGGCAGGGGTAACACTGAAGCTTTCTTT,-,TRBJ1-1,-,TRBV6-1
CASRGGGNIQYF,TGTGCCAGCAGGGGCGGGGGGAACATTCAGTACTTC,-,TRBJ2-4,TRBD2,TRBV2
CASSYWGWETQYF,TGTGCCAGCAGTTACTGGGGCTGGGAGACCCAGTACTTC,-,TRBJ2-5,-,TRBV6-5
CAISESTAAGTGELFF,TGTGCCATCAGTGAGTCGACAGCGGCGGGGACCGGGGAGCTGTTTTTT,-,TRBJ2-2,-,TRBV10-3
CASSLGTSGGKQETQYF,TGCGCCAGCAGCTTGGGGACTAGCGGGGGGAAGCAAGAGACCCAGTACTTC,-,TRBJ2-5,TRBD2,TRBV5-1
CASRPTMRVHEQYF,TGTGCCAGCAGACCTACGATGAGGGTGCACGAGCAGTACTTC,few,TRBJ2-7,-,TRBV6-5
CASSESGTGGDTEAFF,TGCGCCAGCAGTGAGTCTGGGACAGGGGGGGACACTGAAGCTTTCTTT,-,TRBJ1-1,TRBD1,TRBV10-2
CASSSDRTGPNTF,TGTGCCAGCAGCTCCGATAGGACAGGTCCCAACACCTTC,-,TRBJ1-2,TRBD1,TRBV13
CASSFGDREANVLTF,TGTGCCAGCAGCTTTGGGGACAGGGAGGCCAACGTCCTGACTTTC,-,TRBJ2-6,TRBD1,TRBV7-2
CASTRVRTGDTGELFF,TGTGCCAGCACTCGGGTTCGGACAGGGGACACCGGGGAGCTGTTTTTT,-,TRBJ2-2,TRBD1,TRBV7-2
CASSDLAGEADTQYF,TGCGCCAGCAGCGACCTAGCGGGGGAGGCAGATACGCAGTATTTT,-,TRBJ2-3,TRBD2,TRBV5-1
CASSLDAGGYEQYF,TGTGCCAGCAGCTTAGATGCGGGGGGCTACGAGCAGTACTTC,-,TRBJ2-7,TRBD2,TRBV11-2
CASSDLYSKETQYF,TGTGCCAGCAGTGATTTATATAGTAAAGAGACCCAGTACTTC,once,TRBJ2-5,-,TRBV6-1
CASSLGGLRDTQYF,TGCGCCAGCAGCTTGGGTGGGCTCCGAGATACGCAGTATTTT,once,TRBJ2-3,-,TRBV5-1
CASSWGTGGREQYF,TGTGCCAGCAGCTGGGGGACAGGGGGCCGCGAGCAGTACTTC,-,TRBJ2-7,TRBD1,TRBV7-9
CASSLAGFTRDTEAFF,TGCGCCAGCAGCTTGGCCGGGTTTACGAGGGACACTGAAGCTTTCTTT,once,TRBJ1-1,-,TRBV5-1
CASSPTGRNTGELFF,TGTGCCAGCAGCCCAACAGGAAGGAACACCGGGGAGCTGTTTTTT,few,TRBJ2-2,-,TRBV5-6
CASSSGSGDTQYF,TGCGCCAGCAGCAGCGGTAGTGGAGATACGCAGTATTTT,-,TRBJ2-3,-,TRBV5-1
CASSDGRAQPQHF,TGCGCCAGCAGTGACGGCAGGGCTCAGCCCCAGCATTTT,once,TRBJ1-5,-,TRBV10-1
CASRGSGGAGEQFF,TGCGCCAGCAGAGGGAGCGGGGGGGCAGGTGAGCAGTTCTTC,-,TRBJ2-1,TRBD2,TRBV4-1